The clone carrying this T cell receptor (beta chain) was seen at least ten times. The antigen remains unidentified. cDNA synthesis was performed by 5'RACE with 10-nucleotide random UMIs. TCRdb reprocessed the 5' RACE reads with MiXCR, giving one entry per CDR3 protein. The table has 53,000 or so distinct CDR3 sequences, 7% to 10% seen once; the top ten hold 1.5% to 2%. CDR3 length: 17 residues. Germline V gives CDR1 ENHRY, CDR2 SYGVKD. V dropped 2 bases and J dropped 1 base, with 17 bases sitting between them. The data derive from a study of neurological immune-mediated disorders. Study observations and caveats: None of the CDR3 amino acid sequences of expanded clones recurred across subjects, suggesting private repertoires in all groups. The greatest degree of TCR clonal expansion was observed in HTLV-1-associated myelopathy, with the lowest in multiple sclerosis, below that of healthy controls.

The time point is: longitudinal time-point 3. From 2 million PBMCs stored at -80 C, the unsorted libraries were generated. The sequence was obtained from a woman in her forties in good health. The chain employs TRBV10-3 and TRBJ1-1; D perhaps matches TRBD1 (6 bases). Specimen: PBMCs. The CDR3, as DNA: TGTGCCATCAGTGAGGGGGCGGACGGGGACACGAACACTGAAGCTTTCTTT. Protein product: CAISEGADGDTNTEAFF.